This record looks at one TCR beta chain sequence and its context. The time point denotes: pre-sensitization, week 0. The sample's treatment: therapeutic diphenylcyclopropenone sensitization with weekly scalp DPC. This sample was included in a study of human T cells and chemical hapten exposure. Original processing notes: Sequenced samples showed a median of around 96,000 TCRs each, with counts running from around 24,000 to 710,000. MiXCR was run by TCRdb on the RACE reads, yielding one entry per CDR3 protein. TCRdb assigned the V and J calls; the authors' analysis was not used. The data hold fewer than 300,000 distinct CDR3 sequences, with approximately 8% observed a single time. The CDR3 runs 19 residues. From germline, CDR1 is SGHAT and CDR2 FQNNGV. V was shortened by 0 bases and J by 0 bases, with 18 bases between the two germline ends.

The TCR was taken from a man between 18 and 35 years old with alopecia areata. Some clones in this sample may be carry-over from other donors' samples. Sequenced here: whole blood, sampled in connection with sensitization to the hapten diphenylcyclopropenone (DPC). V usage is TRBV11-2 and J usage is TRBJ2-1, with no clear D. The DNA of the CDR3 is TGTGCCAGCAGCTTAGACTCGCCAAGGCTCCTTAGCTCCTACAATGAGCAGTTCTTC. Translating gives CASSLDSPRLLSSYNEQFF. Looking up the rest from reference TRBV11-2 and TRBJ2-1 gives the full variable domain: EAGVAQSPRYKIIEKRQSVAFWCNPISGHATLYWYQQILGQGPKLLIQFQNNGVVDDSQLPKDRFSAERLKGVDSTLKIQPAKLEDSAVYLCASSLDSPRLLSSYNEQFFGPGTRLTVL.